Each of the 11 T cell receptor beta chains below was sequenced from the same sample in a study of human T cells and chemical hapten exposure (dated by TCRdb to the early 2020s). This specimen's time point label, interpreted: pre-sensitization, week 0. Per the publication, the treatment or condition label means: therapeutic diphenylcyclopropenone sensitization with weekly scalp DPC. Library preparation used RACE. The run used a NextSeq 500. The public reads were reanalyzed by TCRdb: fastp trimming at Q25, MiXCR alignment, in-frame beta chains only. Entries are consolidated by CDR3 protein sequence, retaining the most common genes and DNA. This sample lists under 400,000 distinct CDR3 sequences; approximately 5% were detected once. Approximately 2.8% of the sample lies in the top ten. Sequenced here: whole blood, sampled in connection with sensitization to the hapten diphenylcyclopropenone (DPC). These receptors came from a woman aged 45 to 65 with alopecia areata. Some clones in this sample may be carry-over from other donors' samples.

This clonotype has ten or more counts. CDR3 nucleotide sequence: TGTGCCAGCAGTTTAGCGGGGGGGCTGGCTGAGGCAGATACGCAGTATTTT. Its protein is CASSLAGGLAEADTQYF. The chain links TRBV12-3 or TRBV12-4 to TRBJ2-3; D possibly corresponds to TRBD2 (7 bases). Trimming left V 0 bases short and J 4 bases short, with 17 bases between. This CDR3 spans 17 amino acids.

This clonotype has a count of ten or more. The chain employs TRBV20-1 and TRBJ1-5; unclear D gene. With 1 base removed from V and 6 bases from J, the gap between germline ends came to 13 bases. Germline loops: CDR1 DFQATT, CDR2 SNEGSKA (reference sequence). This CDR3 contains 14 residues. The CDR3: CSARGGKESQPQHF. The CDR3 DNA follows: TGCAGTGCTAGAGGGGGTAAGGAATCTCAGCCCCAGCATTTT.

This clonotype has more than one count but fewer than ten. This chain connects TRBV24-1 to TRBJ1-2; 7 nucleotides align to TRBD1. V lost 3 bases, J lost 4 bases, and 7 bases stayed unmatched. CDR3 length: 15 amino acids. Germline assignment: CDR1 KGHDR and CDR2 SFDVKD. Here the CDR3 reads CATSDNRDSPYGYTF. CDR3 bases: TGTGCCACCAGTGATAACCGGGACAGCCCCTATGGCTACACCTTC.

This clonotype was seen ten or more times. The V and J genes are TRBV10-3 and TRBJ2-6; D perhaps matches TRBD2 (5 bases). CDR3 length: 12 residues. Germline CDR1 is ENHRY and CDR2 is SYGVKD. V lost 6 bases to trimming and J lost 9 bases, with 9 bases between them. The CDR3 DNA is TGTGCCATCAGCGGGGTCGGCAACGTCCTGACTTTC. Translated, it gives CAISGVGNVLTF.

This clonotype was counted between two and nine times. The rearrangement joins TRBV6-6 to TRBJ1-1; D gene ambiguous. This CDR3 comprises 16 residues. V was cut by 7 bases and J by 6 bases, with 24 bases left in between. Per germline, CDR1 MNHNY and CDR2 SVGAGI (reference sequence). Here the CDR3 DNA reads TGTGCCAGCACCTCGGAGGGCGGCCTGGCGGGCGCTGAAGCTTTCTTT. Its translation: CASTSEGGLAGAEAFF.

The chain is built from TRBV29-1 and TRBJ1-2; D call uncertain. Germline loops: CDR1 SQVTM, CDR2 ANQGSEA. V lost 2 bases and J 2 bases, leaving 9 bases between the germline ends. The CDR3 spans 13 residues. For the CDR3, the DNA is TGCAGCGTTGAACGGCAGTTCAACTATGGCTACACCTTC. Its protein is CSVERQFNYGYTF.

The gene calls are TRBV12-3 or TRBV12-4 and TRBJ2-2; D tentatively fits TRBD1 or TRBD2 (5 bases each). Deletions cut 2 bases from V and 1 base from J, with 11 bases between. The CDR3 has 16 amino acids. The CDR3 DNA follows: TGTGCCAGCAGTTTAATACGGGGCCAGAACACCGGGGAGCTGTTTTTT. This codes for CASSLIRGQNTGELFF.

This clonotype was counted between two and nine times. The V gene is TRBV5-1, the J gene TRBJ2-7; 7 bases match TRBD2. This CDR3 contains 15 residues. CDR1 SGHRS and CDR2 YFSETQ come from the germline V gene. Unmatched junction bases numbered 4, after V lost 0 bases and J lost 1 base. The CDR3 region is CASSLGSGVSYEQYF. The DNA of the CDR3 is TGCGCCAGCAGCTTGGGCAGCGGGGTATCCTACGAGCAGTACTTC. The whole variable domain, remainder taken from reference TRBV5-1 and TRBJ2-7, is KAGVTQTPRYLIKTRGQQVTLSCSPISGHRSVSWYQQTPGQGLQFLFEYFSETQRNKGNFPGRFSGRQFSNSRSEMNVSTLELGDSALYLCASSLGSGVSYEQYFGPGTRLTVT.

This clonotype was seen ten or more times. V usage is TRBV12-3 or TRBV12-4 and J usage is TRBJ2-7; 8 positions match TRBD1. This CDR3 has 15 amino acids. V shed 3 bases and J 6 bases; nucleotides not matched to a gene: 10. The CDR3 sequence: CASSFAGTGPSEQYF. CDR3 nucleotides: TGTGCCAGCAGTTTTGCCGGGACAGGACCCAGCGAGCAGTACTTC.

This clonotype was seen ten or more times. The genes are TRBV15 and TRBJ2-7; 9 positions agree with TRBD1. V shed 2 bases, J shed 4 bases, and the junction held 6 bases outside the gene matches. The CDR3 consists of 15 residues. Germline V lookup: CDR1 LNHNV, CDR2 YYDKDF (reference sequence). The CDR3 region is CATSRSSGTGYEQYF. For the CDR3, the DNA is TGTGCCACCAGCAGAAGTTCCGGGACAGGGTACGAGCAGTACTTC.

This clonotype came up many times. CDR3 in DNA: TGTGCCAGCTCTTGGATTGGAAACACCATATATTTT. It translates to CASSWIGNTIYF. The chain joins TRBV7-9 to TRBJ1-3; the D is unclear. V was clipped by 8 bases and J by 3 bases, with 8 bases between them. Germline V CDR1 and CDR2: SEHNR, FQNEAQ (reference sequence). CDR3 length: 12 amino acids. The whole variable domain, filled in from reference TRBV7-9 and TRBJ1-3, reads DTGVSQNPRHKITKRGQNVTFRCDPISEHNRLYWYRQTLGQGPEFLTYFQNEAQLEKSRLLSDRFSAERPKGSFSTLEIQRTEQGDSAMYLCASSWIGNTIYFGEGSWLTVV.